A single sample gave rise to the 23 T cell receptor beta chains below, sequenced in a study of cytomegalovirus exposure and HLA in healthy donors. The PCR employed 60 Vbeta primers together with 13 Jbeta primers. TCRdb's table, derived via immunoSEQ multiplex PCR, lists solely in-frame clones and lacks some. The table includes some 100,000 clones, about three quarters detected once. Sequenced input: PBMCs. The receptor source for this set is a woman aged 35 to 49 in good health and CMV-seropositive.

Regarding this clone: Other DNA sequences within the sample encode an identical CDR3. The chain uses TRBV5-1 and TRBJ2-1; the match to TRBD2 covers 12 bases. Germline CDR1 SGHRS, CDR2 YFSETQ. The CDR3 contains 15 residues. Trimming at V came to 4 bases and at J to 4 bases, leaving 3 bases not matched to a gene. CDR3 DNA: TGCGCCAGCAGCGAAGGGACTAGCGGGTACAATGAGCAGTTCTTC. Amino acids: CASSEGTSGYNEQFF.

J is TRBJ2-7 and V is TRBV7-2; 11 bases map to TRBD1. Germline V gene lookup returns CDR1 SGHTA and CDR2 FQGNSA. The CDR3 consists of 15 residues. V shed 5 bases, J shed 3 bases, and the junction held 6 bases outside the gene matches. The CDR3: CASSPAGTGGYEQYF. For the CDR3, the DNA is TGTGCCAGCAGCCCCGCCGGGACAGGGGGCTACGAGCAGTACTTC.

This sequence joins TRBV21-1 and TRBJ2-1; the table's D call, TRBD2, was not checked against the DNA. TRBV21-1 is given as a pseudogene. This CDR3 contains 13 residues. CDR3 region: CASRYGGDGEQFF. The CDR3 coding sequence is TGTGCCAGCAGATATGGGGGGGATGGTGAGCAGTTCTTC.

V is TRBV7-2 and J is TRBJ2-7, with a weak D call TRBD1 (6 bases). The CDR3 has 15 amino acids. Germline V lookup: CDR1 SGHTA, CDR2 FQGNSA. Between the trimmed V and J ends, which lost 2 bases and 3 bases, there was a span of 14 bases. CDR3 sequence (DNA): TGTGCCAGCAGCTTATTACAGGGTGGCAACTACGAGCAGTACTTC. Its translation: CASSLLQGGNYEQYF. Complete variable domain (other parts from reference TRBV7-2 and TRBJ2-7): GAGVSQSPSNKVTEKGKDVELRCDPISGHTALYWYRQSLGQGLEFLIYFQGNSAPDKSGLPSDRFSAERTGGSVSTLTIQRTQQEDSAVYLCASSLLQGGNYEQYFGPGTRLTVT.

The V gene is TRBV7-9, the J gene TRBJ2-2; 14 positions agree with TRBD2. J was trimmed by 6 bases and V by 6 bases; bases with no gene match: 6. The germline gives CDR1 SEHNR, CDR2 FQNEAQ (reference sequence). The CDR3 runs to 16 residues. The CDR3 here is CASREGLAGVSGELFF. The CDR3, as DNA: TGTGCCAGCAGGGAGGGACTAGCGGGAGTTTCCGGGGAGCTGTTTTTT.

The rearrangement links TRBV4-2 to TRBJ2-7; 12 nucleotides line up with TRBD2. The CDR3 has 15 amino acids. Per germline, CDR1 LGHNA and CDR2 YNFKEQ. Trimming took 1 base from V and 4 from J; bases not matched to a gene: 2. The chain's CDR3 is CASSQGGTSGYEQYF. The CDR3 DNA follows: TGTGCCAGCAGCCAAGGAGGGACTAGCGGGTACGAGCAGTACTTC.

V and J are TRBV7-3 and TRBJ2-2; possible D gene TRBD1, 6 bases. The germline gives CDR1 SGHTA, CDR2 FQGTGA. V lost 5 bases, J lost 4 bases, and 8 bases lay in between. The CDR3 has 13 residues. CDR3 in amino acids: CASSRTATGELFF. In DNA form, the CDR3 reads TGTGCCAGCAGCCGGACAGCCACCGGGGAGCTGTTTTTT.

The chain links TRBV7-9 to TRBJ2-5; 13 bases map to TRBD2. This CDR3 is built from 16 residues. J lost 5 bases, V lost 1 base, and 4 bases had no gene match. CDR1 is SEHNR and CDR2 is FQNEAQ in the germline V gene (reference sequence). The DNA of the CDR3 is TGTGCCAGCAGCTTAGAGGGACTAGCGGGACGTGAGACCCAGTACTTC. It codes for CASSLEGLAGRETQYF.

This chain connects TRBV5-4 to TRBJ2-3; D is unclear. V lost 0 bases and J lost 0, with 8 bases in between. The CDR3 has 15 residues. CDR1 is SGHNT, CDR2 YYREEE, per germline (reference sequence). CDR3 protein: CASSLGASSTDTQYF. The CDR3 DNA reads TGTGCCAGCAGCTTGGGGGCGTCTAGCACAGATACGCAGTATTTT.

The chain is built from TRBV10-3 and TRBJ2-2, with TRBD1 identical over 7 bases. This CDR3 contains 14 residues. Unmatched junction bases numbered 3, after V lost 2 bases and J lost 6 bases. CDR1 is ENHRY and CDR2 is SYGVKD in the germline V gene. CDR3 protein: CAISETGVAGELFF. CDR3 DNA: TGTGCCATCAGTGAGACAGGGGTTGCCGGGGAGCTGTTTTTT.

The DNA for the CDR3 is TGTGCCAGCAGCATAAGACAGGGAAGACGCACTGAAGCTTTCTTT. It is translated as CASSIRQGRRTEAFF. The chain carries TRBV21-1 and TRBJ1-1; TRBD1, the D gene given by the table, was not confirmed from the DNA. TRBV21-1 is noted as a pseudogene. The CDR3 extends over 15 amino acids.

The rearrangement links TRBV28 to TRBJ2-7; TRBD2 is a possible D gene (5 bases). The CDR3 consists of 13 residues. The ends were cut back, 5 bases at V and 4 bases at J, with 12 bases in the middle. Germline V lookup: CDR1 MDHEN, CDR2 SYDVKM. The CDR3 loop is CASSPLTRYEQYF. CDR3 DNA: TGTGCCAGCAGTCCCCTTACTAGGTACGAGCAGTACTTC.

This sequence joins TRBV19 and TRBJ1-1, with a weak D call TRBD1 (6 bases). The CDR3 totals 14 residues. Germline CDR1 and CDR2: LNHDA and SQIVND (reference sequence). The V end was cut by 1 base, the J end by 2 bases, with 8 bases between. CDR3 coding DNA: TGTGCCAGTAGTATAGGGACAGCAAACACTGAAGCTTTCTTT. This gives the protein CASSIGTANTEAFF. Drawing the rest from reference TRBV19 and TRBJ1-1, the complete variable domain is DGGITQSPKYLFRKEGQNVTLSCEQNLNHDAMYWYRQDPGQGLRLIYYSQIVNDFQKGDIAEGYSVSREKKESFPLTVTSAQKNPTAFYLCASSIGTANTEAFFGQGTRLTVV.

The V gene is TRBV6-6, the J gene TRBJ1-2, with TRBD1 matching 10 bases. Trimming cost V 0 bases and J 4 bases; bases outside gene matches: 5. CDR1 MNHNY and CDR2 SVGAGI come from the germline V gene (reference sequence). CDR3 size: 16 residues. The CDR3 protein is CASSYSQGQGIYGYTF. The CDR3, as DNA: TGTGCCAGCAGTTACTCCCAGGGACAGGGGATCTATGGCTACACCTTC.

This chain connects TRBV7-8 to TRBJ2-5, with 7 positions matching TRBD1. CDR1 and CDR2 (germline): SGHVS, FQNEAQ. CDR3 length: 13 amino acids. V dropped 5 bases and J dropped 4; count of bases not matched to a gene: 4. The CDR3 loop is CASSPGDRETQYF. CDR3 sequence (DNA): TGTGCCAGCAGCCCCGGGGACAGAGAGACCCAGTACTTC.

Here the CDR3 reads CASSFGQGTNQPQHF. Here the CDR3 DNA reads TGCGCCAGCAGCTTTGGACAGGGGACCAATCAGCCCCAGCATTTT. V and J are TRBV5-1 and TRBJ1-5, with 9 bases matching TRBD1. J was trimmed by 3 bases and V by 2 bases; bases with no gene match: 3. The V gene's germline CDR1 is SGHRS and CDR2 YFSETQ. This CDR3 is 15 amino acids long.

The CDR3 nucleotides are TGTGCCAGCAGCTTAGCGAGGGCTCCTGCAGATACGCAGTATTTT. The encoded protein is CASSLARAPADTQYF. This rearrangement joins TRBV7-6 to TRBJ2-3; D possibly corresponds to TRBD2 (5 bases). Between the trimmed V and J ends, which lost 0 bases and 4 bases, there was a span of 11 bases. The CDR3 covers 15 residues. The germline gives CDR1 SGHVS, CDR2 FNYEAQ. The full variable domain, with the rest looked up from reference TRBV7-6 and TRBJ2-3, is GAGVSQSPRYKVTKRGQDVALRCDPISGHVSLYWYRQALGQGPEFLTYFNYEAQQDKSGLPNDRFSAERPEGSISTLTIQRTEQRDSAMYRCASSLARAPADTQYFGPGTRLTVL.

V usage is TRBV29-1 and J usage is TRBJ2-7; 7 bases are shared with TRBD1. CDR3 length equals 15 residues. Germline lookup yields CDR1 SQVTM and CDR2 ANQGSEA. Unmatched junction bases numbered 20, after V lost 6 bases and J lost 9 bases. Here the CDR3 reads CSVDHIRDSAVGQYF. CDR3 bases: TGCAGCGTGGACCACATCCGGGACAGCGCGGTCGGGCAGTACTTC.

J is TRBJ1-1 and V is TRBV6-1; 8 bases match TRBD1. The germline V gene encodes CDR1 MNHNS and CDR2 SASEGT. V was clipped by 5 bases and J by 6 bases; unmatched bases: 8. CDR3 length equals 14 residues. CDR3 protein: CASSIETGVAEAFF. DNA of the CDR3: TGTGCCAGCAGTATAGAGACAGGGGTGGCTGAAGCTTTCTTT.

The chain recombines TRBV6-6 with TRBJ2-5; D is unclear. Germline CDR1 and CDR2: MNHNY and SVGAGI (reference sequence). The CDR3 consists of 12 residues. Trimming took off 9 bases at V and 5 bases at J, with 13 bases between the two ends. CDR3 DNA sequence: TGTGCCAGAGACGACTTGGCGGAGACCCAGTACTTC. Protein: CARDDLAETQYF.

The CDR3 coding sequence is TGCGCCAGCAGTAAAGGGGGTGAACCTGACTATGGCTACACCTTC. Translation gives CASSKGGEPDYGYTF. V usage is TRBV5-1 and J usage is TRBJ1-2; perhaps TRBD1 as D (6 bases). Germline CDR1 reads SGHRS; CDR2 reads YFSETQ. This CDR3 is 15 amino acids long. Trimming took 5 bases from V and 3 from J, leaving 17 bases between them.

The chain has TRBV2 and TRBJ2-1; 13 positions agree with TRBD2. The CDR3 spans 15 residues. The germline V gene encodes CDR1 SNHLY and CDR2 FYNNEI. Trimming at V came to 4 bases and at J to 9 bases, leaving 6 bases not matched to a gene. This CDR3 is CASSARLAGGLEQFF. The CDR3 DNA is TGTGCCAGCAGTGCAAGACTAGCGGGAGGTCTTGAGCAGTTCTTC. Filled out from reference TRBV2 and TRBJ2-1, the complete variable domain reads EPEVTQTPSHQVTQMGQEVILRCVPISNHLYFYWYRQILGQKVEFLVSFYNNEISEKSEIFDDQFSVERPDGSNFTLKIRSTKLEDSAMYFCASSARLAGGLEQFFGPGTRLTVL.

CDR3 coding DNA: TGCGCCAGCAGCCAAGAAGGCGGTAGGTACACTGAAGCTTTCTTT. Translated, it gives CASSQEGGRYTEAFF. The chain combines TRBV4-1 with TRBJ1-1; D gene unclear. Germline V lookup: CDR1 MGHRA, CDR2 YSYEKL. This CDR3 comprises 15 residues. Trimming shortened V by 0 bases and J by 3 bases, and 11 bases separated the two germline ends.